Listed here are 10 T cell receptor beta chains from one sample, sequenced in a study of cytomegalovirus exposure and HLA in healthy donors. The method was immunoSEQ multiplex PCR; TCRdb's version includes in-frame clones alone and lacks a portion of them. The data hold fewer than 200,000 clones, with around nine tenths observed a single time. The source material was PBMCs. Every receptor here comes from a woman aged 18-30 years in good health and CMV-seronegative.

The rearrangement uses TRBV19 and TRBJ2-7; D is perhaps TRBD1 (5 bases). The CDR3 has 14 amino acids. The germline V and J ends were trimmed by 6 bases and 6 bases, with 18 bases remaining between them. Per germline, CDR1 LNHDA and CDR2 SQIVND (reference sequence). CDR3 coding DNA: TGTGCCAGTAGCCCGACAGCACGTCTAGGCGAGCAGTACTTC. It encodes CASSPTARLGEQYF.

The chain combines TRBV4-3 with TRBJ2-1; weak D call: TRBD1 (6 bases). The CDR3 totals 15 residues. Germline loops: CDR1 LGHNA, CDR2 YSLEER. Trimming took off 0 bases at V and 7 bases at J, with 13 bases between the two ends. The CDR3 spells CASSQDRGSRNEQFF. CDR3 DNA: TGCGCCAGCAGCCAAGACAGGGGTAGTCGGAATGAGCAGTTCTTC.

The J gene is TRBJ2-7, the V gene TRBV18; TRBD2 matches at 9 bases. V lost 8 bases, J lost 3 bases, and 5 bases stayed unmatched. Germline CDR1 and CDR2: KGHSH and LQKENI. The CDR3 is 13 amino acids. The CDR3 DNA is TGTGCCAGCCTTAGCGGGAGTAGCTACGAGCAGTACTTC. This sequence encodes CASLSGSSYEQYF.

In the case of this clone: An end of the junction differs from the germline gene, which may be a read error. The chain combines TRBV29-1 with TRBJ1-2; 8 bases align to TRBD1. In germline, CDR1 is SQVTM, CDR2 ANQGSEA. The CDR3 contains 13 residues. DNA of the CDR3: TGCAGCGTCCCGTCCGGGACAGGTAGTGTGAGGGCCTTC. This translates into CSVPSGTGSVRAF. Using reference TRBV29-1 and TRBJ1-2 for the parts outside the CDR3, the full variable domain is SAVISQKPSRDICQRGTSLTIQCQVDSQVTMMFWYRQQPGQSLTLIATANQGSEATYESGFVIDKFPISRPNLTFSTLTVSNMSPEDSSIYLCSVPSGTGSVRAFGSGTRLTVV.

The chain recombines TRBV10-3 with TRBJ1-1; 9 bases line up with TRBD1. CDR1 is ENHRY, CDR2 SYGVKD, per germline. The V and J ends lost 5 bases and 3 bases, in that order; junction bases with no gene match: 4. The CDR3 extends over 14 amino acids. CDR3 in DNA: TGTGCCATCAGTCCTGGGACAGGGCACACTGAAGCTTTCTTT. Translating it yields CAISPGTGHTEAFF.

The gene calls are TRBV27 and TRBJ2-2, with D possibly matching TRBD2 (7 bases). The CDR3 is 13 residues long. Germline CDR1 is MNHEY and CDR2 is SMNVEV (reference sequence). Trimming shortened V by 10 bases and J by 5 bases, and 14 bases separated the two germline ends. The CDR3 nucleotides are TGTGCCACATGGGGGGGGGCGACCGGGGAGCTGTTTTTT. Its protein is CATWGGATGELFF.

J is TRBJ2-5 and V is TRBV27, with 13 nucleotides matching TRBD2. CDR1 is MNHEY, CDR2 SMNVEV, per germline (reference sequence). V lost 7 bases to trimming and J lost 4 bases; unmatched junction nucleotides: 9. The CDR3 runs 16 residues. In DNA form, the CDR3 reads TGTGCCAGCACGGGACTAGCGGGATTAAAATCAGAGACCCAGTACTTC. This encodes CASTGLAGLKSETQYF.

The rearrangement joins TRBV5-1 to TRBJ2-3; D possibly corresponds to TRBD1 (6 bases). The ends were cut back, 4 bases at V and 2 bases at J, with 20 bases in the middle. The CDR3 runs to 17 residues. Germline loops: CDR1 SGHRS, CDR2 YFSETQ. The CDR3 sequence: CASSPRTGKGITDTQYF. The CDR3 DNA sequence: TGCGCCAGCAGCCCACGAACAGGGAAAGGGATCACAGATACGCAGTATTTT.

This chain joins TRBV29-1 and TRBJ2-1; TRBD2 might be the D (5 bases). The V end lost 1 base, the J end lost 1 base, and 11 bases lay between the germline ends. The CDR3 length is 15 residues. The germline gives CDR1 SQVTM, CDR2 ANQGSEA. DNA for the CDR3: TGCAGCGTTGAAGGTTTCTGGGAGTCCTACAATGAGCAGTTCTTC. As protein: CSVEGFWESYNEQFF.

CDR3: CASRGTGGKETQYF. The CDR3 DNA reads TGTGCCAGCAGGGGGACAGGGGGAAAAGAGACCCAGTACTTC. This rearrangement joins TRBV25-1 to TRBJ2-5; 11 positions match TRBD1. This CDR3 is 14 amino acids long. Germline V gene sequence: CDR1 MGHDK, CDR2 SYGVNS. The junction had 3 bases not matched to a gene; V was cut back by 6 bases and J by 3 bases.